This record concerns one T cell receptor (beta chain) sequence. Its antigen is as yet unknown. The sample originates from a study of cytomegalovirus exposure and HLA in healthy donors. Notes on the study in general: Researchers reported in a later analysis that common viral pathogens appeared linked to several top clusters. Rare TCR sequences predominated, though certain public TCRs were found in many donors. Presence/absence analyses supposed approximately even sequencing depth among donors.

The PCR employed 60 Vbeta primers together with 13 Jbeta primers. TCRdb's copy holds only in-frame clones and misses some; the assay was immunoSEQ multiplex PCR. This table has 140,000 to 150,000 clones, around 75% appearing once. At collection, donors were nominally healthy, but unrecorded immune exposures were probable. V was pared by 5 bases and J by 4 bases, with 2 bases of the junction left unmatched. This CDR3 spans 13 amino acids. From germline, CDR1 is MNHEY and CDR2 SVGAGI. Sequenced material: PBMCs. The chain is built from TRBV6-5 and TRBJ2-1; 7 nucleotides align to TRBD2. The TCR comes from a middle-aged woman in good health and CMV-seronegative. The CDR3 DNA sequence: TGTGCCAGCAGTGGGAGGGTTTACAATGAGCAGTTCTTC. It codes for CASSGRVYNEQFF.